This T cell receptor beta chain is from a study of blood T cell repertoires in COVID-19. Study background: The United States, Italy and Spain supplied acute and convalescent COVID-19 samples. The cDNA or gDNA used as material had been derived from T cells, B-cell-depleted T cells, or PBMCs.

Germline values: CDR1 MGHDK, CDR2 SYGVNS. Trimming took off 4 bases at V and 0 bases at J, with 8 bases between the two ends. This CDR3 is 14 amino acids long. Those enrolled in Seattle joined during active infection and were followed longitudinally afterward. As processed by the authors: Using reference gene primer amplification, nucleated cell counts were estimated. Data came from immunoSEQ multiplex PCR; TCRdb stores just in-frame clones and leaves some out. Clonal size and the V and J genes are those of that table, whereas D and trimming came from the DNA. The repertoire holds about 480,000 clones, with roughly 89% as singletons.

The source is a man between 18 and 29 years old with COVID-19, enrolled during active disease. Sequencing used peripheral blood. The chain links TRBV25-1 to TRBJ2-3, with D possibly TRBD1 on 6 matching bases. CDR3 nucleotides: TGTGCCAGCAGTGTTGGACAGAGCACAGATACGCAGTATTTT. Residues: CASSVGQSTDTQYF.